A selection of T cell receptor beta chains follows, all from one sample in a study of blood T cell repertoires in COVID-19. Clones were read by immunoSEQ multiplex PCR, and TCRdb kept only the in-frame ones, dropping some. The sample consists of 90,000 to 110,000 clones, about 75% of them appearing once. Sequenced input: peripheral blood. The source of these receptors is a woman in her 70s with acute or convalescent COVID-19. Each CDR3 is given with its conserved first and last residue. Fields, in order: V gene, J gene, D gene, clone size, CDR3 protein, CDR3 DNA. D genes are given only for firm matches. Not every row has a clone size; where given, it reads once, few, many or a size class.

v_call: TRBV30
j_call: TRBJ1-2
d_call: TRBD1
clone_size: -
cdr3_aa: CAWNYAGGNGYTF
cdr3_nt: TGTGCCTGGAATTATGCAGGGGGTAATGGCTACACCTTC

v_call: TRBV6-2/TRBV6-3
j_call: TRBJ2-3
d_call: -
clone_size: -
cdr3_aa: CASSYPRGSTDTQYF
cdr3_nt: TGTGCCAGCAGTTACCCCCGGGGGTCCACAGATACGCAGTATTTT

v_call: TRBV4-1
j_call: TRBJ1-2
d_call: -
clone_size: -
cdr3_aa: CASSQEIHNYGYTF
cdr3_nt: TGCGCCAGCAGCCAAGAAATCCATAACTATGGCTACACCTTC

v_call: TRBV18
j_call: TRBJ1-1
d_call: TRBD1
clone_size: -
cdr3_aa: CASSPETGWDTEAFF
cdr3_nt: TGTGCCAGCTCACCAGAGACAGGGTGGGACACTGAAGCTTTCTTT

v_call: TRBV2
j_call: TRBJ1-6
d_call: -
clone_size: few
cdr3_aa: CASSGTANNSPLHF
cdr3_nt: TGTGCCAGCAGTGGGACAGCTAATAATTCACCCCTCCACTTT

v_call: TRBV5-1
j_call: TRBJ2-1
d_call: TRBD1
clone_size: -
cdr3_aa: CASSPGTAAYNEQFF
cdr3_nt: TGCGCCAGCAGCCCCGGGACAGCGGCCTACAATGAGCAGTTCTTC

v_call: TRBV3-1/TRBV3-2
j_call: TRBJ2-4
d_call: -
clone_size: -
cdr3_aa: CASSQGAAKNIQYF
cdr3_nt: TGTGCCAGCAGCCAGGGGGCGGCCAAAAACATTCAGTACTTC

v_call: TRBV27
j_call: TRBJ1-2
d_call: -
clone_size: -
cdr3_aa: CASSLSWTVAGYYGYTF
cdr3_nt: TGTGCCAGCAGTTTATCCTGGACAGTCGCCGGGTACTATGGCTACACCTTC

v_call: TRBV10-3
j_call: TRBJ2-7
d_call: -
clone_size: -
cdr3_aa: CAISGDRRRLYF
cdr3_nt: TGTGCCATCAGTGGCGACAGGCGCCGCTTGTACTTC

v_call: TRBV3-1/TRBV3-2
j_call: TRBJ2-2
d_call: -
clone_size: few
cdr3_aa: CASSPGHLTGELFF
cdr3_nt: TGTGCCAGCAGCCCGGGACACCTCACCGGGGAGCTGTTTTTT

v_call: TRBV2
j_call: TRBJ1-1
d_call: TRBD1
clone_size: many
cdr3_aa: CASNLQGSGTEAFF
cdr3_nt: TGTGCCAGCAACTTACAGGGGTCGGGCACTGAAGCTTTCTTT

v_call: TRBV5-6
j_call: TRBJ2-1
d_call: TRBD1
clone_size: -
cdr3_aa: CASSQDRGAGNEQFF
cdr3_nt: TGTGCCAGCAGCCAAGACAGGGGGGCGGGTAATGAGCAGTTCTTC

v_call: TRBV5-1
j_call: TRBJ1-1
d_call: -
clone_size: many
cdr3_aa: CASSSLRRDTEAFF
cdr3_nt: TGCGCCAGCAGCTCCTTACGTAGAGACACTGAAGCTTTCTTT

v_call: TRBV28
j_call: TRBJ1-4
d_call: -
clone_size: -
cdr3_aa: CASTPQGTARRKLFF
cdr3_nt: TGTGCCAGCACCCCCCAGGGGACGGCTCGGAGAAAACTGTTTTTT

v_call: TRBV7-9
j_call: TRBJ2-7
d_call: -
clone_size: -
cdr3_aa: CASSFDRDYEQYF
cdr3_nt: TGTGCCAGCAGTTTTGACCGGGACTACGAGCAGTACTTC

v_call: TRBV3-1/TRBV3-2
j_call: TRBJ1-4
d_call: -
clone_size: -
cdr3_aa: CASSQVIQGFAEKLFF
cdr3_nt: TGTGCCAGCAGCCAAGTTATCCAGGGATTTGCCGAAAAACTGTTTTTT

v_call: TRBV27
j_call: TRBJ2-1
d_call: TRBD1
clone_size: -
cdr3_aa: CASRLETGGHNEQFF
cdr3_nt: TGTGCCAGCAGATTGGAAACAGGGGGCCACAATGAGCAGTTCTTC

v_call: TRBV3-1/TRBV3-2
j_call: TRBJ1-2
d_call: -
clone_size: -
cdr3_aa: CASSKGGPDYGYTF
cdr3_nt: TGTGCCAGCAGCAAAGGGGGGCCCGACTATGGCTACACCTTC

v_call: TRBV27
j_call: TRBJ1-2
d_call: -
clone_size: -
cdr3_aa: CASSLGYGDPYGYTF
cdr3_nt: TGTGCCAGCAGTTTAGGGTACGGAGACCCCTATGGCTACACCTTC

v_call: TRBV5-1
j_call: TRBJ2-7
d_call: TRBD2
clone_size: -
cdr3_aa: CARLRRGGARGGQQYF
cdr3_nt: TGCGCCCGCTTGCGCCGTGGGGGGGCCCGGGGGGGGCAGCAGTACTTC

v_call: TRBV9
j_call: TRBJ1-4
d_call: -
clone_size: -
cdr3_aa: CASSVAAGNEKLFF
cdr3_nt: TGTGCCAGCAGCGTAGCGGCGGGAAATGAAAAACTGTTTTTT

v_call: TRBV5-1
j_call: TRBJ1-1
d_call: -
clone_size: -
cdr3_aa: CASSFQGSPEAFF
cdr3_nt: TGCGCCAGCAGCTTTCAGGGATCCCCTGAAGCTTTCTTT

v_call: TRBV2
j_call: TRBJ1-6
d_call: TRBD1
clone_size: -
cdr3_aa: CASGDRVGYNSPLHF
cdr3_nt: TGTGCCAGCGGAGACAGGGTAGGATATAATTCACCCCTCCACTTT

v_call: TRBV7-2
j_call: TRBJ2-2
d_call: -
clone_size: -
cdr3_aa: CASSPRGPANTGELFF
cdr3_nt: TGTGCCAGCAGCCCGCGGGGGCCCGCGAACACCGGGGAGCTGTTTTTT

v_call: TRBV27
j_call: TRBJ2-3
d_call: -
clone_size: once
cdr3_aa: CASSFGSTDTQYF
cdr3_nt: TGTGCCAGCAGTTTTGGCAGCACAGATACGCAGTATTTT

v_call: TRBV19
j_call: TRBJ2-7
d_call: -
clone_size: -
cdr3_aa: CASSINQGYEQYF
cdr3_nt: TGTGCCAGTAGTATAAACCAGGGCTACGAGCAGTACTTC

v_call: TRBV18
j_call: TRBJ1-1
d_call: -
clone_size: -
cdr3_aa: CASSPRGGNTEAFF
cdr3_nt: TGTGCCAGCTCACCAAGAGGCGGAAACACTGAAGCTTTCTTT

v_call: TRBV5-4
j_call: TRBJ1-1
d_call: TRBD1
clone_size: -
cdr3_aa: CASSPGQVMTAFF
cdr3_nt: TGTGCCAGCAGCCCGGGACAGGTCATGACGGCTTTCTTT

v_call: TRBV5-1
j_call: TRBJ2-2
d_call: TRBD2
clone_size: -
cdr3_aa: CASSPTSGGFPGELFF
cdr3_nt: TGCGCCAGCAGCCCGACTAGCGGGGGCTTCCCCGGGGAGCTGTTTTTT

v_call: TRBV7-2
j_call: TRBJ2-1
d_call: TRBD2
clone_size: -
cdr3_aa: CASSPRRAGGPFENEQFF
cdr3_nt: TGTGCCAGCAGCCCCCGGCGAGCGGGGGGGCCCTTTGAGAATGAGCAGTTCTTC

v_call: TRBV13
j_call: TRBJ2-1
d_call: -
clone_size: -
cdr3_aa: CASSLPGDRGGNNEQFF
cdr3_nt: TGTGCCAGCAGCTTACCGGGGGACAGAGGAGGGAACAATGAGCAGTTCTTC

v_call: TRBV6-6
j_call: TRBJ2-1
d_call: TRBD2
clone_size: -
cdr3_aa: CASSFQRGGYNEQFF
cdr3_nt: TGTGCCAGCAGTTTCCAGCGGGGGGGATACAATGAGCAGTTCTTC

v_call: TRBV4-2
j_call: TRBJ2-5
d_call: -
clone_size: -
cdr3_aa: CASSQDGSQQETQYF
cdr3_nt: TGTGCCAGCAGCCAAGATGGGTCACAGCAGGAGACCCAGTACTTC

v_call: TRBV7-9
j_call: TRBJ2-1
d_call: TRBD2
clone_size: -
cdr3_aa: CASSQSGTSGDLFF
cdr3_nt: TGTGCCAGCAGCCAGTCGGGGACTAGCGGGGATTTGTTCTTC

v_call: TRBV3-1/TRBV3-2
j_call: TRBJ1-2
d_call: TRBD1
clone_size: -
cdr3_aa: CASSQGGWTGYALNYGYTF
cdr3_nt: TGTGCCAGCAGCCAAGGAGGGTGGACAGGGTATGCCTTGAACTATGGCTACACCTTC

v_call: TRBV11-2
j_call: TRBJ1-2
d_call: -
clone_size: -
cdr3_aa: CASSLDIWSGYTF
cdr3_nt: TGTGCCAGCAGCTTAGATATTTGGAGTGGCTACACCTTC

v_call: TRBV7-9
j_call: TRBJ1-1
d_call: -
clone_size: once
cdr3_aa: CASSARGWNTEAFF
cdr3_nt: TGTGCCAGCAGCGCTAGGGGTTGGAACACTGAAGCTTTCTTT

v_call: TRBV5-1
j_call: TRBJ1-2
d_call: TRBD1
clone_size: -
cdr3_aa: CASSDRDRGNYGYTF
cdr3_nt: TGCGCCAGCAGCGACCGGGACAGGGGGAACTATGGCTACACCTTC

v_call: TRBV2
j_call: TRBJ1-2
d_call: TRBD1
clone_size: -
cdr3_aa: CASSGTGGGSGYTF
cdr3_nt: TGTGCCAGCAGTGGGACAGGGGGCGGATCTGGCTACACCTTC

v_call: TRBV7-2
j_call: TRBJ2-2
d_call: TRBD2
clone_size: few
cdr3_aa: CASSPRLAWNTGELFF
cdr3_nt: TGTGCCAGCAGCCCGCGACTAGCATGGAACACCGGGGAGCTGTTTTTT

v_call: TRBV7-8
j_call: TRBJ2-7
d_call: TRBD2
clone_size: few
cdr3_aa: CASSSSGGNYEQYF
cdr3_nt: TGTGCCAGCAGTTCCAGCGGGGGGAACTACGAGCAGTACTTC

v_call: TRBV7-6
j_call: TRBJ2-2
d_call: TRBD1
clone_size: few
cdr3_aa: CASSLPPDARGPYTGELFF
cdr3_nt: TGTGCCAGCAGCTTACCCCCCGACGCCAGGGGGCCTTACACCGGGGAGCTGTTTTTT

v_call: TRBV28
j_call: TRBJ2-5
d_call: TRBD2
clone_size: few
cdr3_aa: CASSPSGDLAGPETQYF
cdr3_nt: TGTGCCAGCAGCCCCTCCGGGGATCTAGCGGGACCAGAGACCCAGTACTTC

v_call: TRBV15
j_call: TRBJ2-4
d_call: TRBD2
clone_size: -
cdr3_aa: CATRRDTSGGLNIQYF
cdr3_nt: TGTGCCACCAGGAGAGATACTAGCGGGGGGCTAAACATTCAGTACTTC

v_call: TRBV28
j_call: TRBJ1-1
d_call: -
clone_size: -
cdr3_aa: CASSLVQGNTEAFF
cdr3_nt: TGTGCCAGCAGTTTAGTTCAGGGGAACACTGAAGCTTTCTTT

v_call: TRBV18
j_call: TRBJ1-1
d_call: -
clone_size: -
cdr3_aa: CASSPTGHLNTEAFF
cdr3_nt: TGTGCCAGCTCACCAACGGGACATTTGAACACTGAAGCTTTCTTT